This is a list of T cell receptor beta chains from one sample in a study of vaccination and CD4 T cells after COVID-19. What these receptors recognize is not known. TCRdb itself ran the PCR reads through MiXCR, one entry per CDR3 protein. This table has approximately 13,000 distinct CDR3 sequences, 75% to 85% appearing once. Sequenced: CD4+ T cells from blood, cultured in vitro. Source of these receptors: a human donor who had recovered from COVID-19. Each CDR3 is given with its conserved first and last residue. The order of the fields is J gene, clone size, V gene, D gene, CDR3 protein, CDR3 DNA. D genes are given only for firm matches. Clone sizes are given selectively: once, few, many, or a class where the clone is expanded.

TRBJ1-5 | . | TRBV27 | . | CASWTRRGGRIFPQHF | TGTGCCAGCTGGACGAGGAGGGGGGGCCGGATTTTTCCCCAGCATTTT
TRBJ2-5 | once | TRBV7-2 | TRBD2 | CASSPGLARQETQYF | TGTGCCAGCAGCCCAGGACTAGCGAGACAAGAGACCCAGTACTTC
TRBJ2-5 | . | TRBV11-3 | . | CASSQDGTGTQYF | TGTGCCAGCAGCCAGGACGGTACCGGGACCCAGTACTTC
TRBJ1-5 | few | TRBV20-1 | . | CSASWGGNQPQHF | TGCAGTGCTAGTTGGGGGGGCAATCAGCCCCAGCATTTT
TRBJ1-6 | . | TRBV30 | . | CAWTGTTSNSPLHF | TGTGCCTGGACCGGGACTACCTCTAATTCACCCCTCCACTTT
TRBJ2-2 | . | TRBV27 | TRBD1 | CASRAGTGYLWELFF | TGTGCCAGCAGAGCCGGGACAGGGTATCTTTGGGAGCTGTTTTTT
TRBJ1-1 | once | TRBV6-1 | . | CASSVGGYTEAFF | TGTGCCAGCAGTGTCGGCGGCTACACTGAAGCTTTCTTT
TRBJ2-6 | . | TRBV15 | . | CATSRDLDLVAAFSGANVLTF | TGTGCCACCAGCAGAGACCTGGACTTGGTAGCCGCCTTCTCTGGGGCCAACGTCCTGACTTTC
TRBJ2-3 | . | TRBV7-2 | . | CASSFKGTVGTDTQYF | TGTGCCAGCAGCTTCAAGGGGACTGTAGGCACAGATACGCAGTATTTT
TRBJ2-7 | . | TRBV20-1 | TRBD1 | CSARSTGNSYEQYF | TGCAGTGCTAGATCGACAGGGAACTCCTACGAGCAGTACTTC
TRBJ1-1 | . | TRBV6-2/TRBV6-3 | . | CASRTGFGVTEAFF | TGTGCCAGCAGAACAGGGTTTGGGGTCACTGAAGCTTTCTTT
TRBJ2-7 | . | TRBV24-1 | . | CATSDPPGGWERHSYEQYF | TGTGCCACCAGTGATCCACCTGGAGGATGGGAGCGCCACTCCTACGAGCAGTACTTC
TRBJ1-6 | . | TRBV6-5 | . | CASSYIGSPLHF | TGTGCCAGCAGTTACATCGGGTCACCCCTCCACTTT
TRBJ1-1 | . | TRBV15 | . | CATSRDLGGYTEAFF | TGTGCCACCAGCAGAGATCTGGGGGGTTACACTGAAGCTTTCTTT
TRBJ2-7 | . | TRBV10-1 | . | CASREGTSAGEQYF | TGCGCCAGCAGGGAAGGGACATCGGCGGGCGAGCAGTACTTC
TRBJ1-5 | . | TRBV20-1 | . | CSAYDRTRYQPQHF | TGCAGTGCTTATGACAGGACCCGGTATCAGCCCCAGCATTTT
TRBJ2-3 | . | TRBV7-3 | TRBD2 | CASSRLAGGRTDTQYF | TGTGCCAGCAGCCGACTAGCGGGAGGGCGCACAGATACGCAGTATTTT
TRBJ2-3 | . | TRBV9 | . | CASSVGRDTQYF | TGTGCCAGCAGCGTGGGGCGAGATACGCAGTATTTT
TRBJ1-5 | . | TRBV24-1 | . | CATAGNSNQPQHF | TGTGCCACCGCTGGCAATAGCAATCAGCCCCAGCATTTT
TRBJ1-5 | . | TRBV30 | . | CAWSRGARQPQHF | TGTGCCTGGAGCCGGGGGGCCCGTCAGCCCCAGCATTTT
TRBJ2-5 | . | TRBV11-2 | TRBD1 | CASSVDRGGETQYF | TGTGCCAGCAGCGTCGACAGGGGCGGAGAGACCCAGTACTTC
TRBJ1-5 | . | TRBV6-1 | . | CASRWQNQPQHF | TGTGCCAGCAGATGGCAGAATCAGCCCCAGCATTTT
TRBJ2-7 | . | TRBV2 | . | CASRDWGRGWEQYF | TGTGCCAGCAGGGATTGGGGCAGGGGTTGGGAGCAGTACTTC
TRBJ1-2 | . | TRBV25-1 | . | CASSEGGYYGYTF | TGTGCCAGCAGTGAAGGGGGATACTATGGCTACACCTTC
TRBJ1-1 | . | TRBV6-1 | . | CASSPPGLRNTEAFF | TGTGCCAGCAGTCCTCCGGGACTCAGGAACACTGAAGCTTTCTTT
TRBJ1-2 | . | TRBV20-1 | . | CSARESAHRYGYTF | TGCAGTGCTAGAGAGTCAGCCCATCGCTATGGCTACACCTTC
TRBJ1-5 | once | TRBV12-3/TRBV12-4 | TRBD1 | CASSAGDREGQPQHF | TGTGCCAGCAGTGCCGGGGACAGGGAAGGACAGCCCCAGCATTTT
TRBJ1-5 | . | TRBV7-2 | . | CASSLEWNQPQHF | TGTGCCAGCAGCTTAGAATGGAATCAGCCCCAGCATTTT
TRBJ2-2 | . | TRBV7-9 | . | CASSLVGRYTGELFF | TGTGCCAGCAGCTTAGTAGGAAGGTACACCGGGGAGCTGTTTTTT
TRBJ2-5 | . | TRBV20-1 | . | CSVGAGSVETQYF | TGCAGTGTGGGTGCGGGATCGGTGGAGACCCAGTACTTC
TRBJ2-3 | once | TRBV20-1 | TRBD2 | CSARESSGRADTQYF | TGCAGTGCTAGAGAATCTAGCGGGAGGGCAGATACGCAGTATTTT
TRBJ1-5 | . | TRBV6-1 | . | CASRHLEGQPQHF | TGTGCCAGCAGGCACTTGGAAGGACAGCCCCAGCATTTT
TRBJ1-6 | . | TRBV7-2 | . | CASSSRRSLHF | TGTGCCAGCAGCTCCCGCCGGTCCCTCCACTTT
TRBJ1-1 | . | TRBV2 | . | CASSPGSRVGMNTEAFF | TGTGCCAGCAGTCCAGGGTCTCGGGTAGGAATGAACACTGAAGCTTTCTTT
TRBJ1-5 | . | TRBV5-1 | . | CASSLGDSYPQPQHF | TGCGCCAGCAGCTTGGGAGACAGCTATCCTCAGCCCCAGCATTTT
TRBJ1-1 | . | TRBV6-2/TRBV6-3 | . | CASSYRWGRGTEAFF | TGTGCCAGCAGTTACCGTTGGGGGCGCGGCACTGAAGCTTTCTTT